This T cell receptor (beta chain) was identified during a study of blood T cell repertoires in COVID-19. Germline V CDR1 and CDR2: SGHKS, YYEKEE (reference sequence). The CDR3 is 16 amino acids. With 3 bases clipped from V and 4 bases from J, the junction kept 4 bases outside the gene matches. Assay used: immunoSEQ multiplex PCR; TCRdb lists only in-frame clones, some missing. The sample records approximately 200,000 clones, 75% to 85% being singletons. The sequence was collected from a man aged 35-49 years who had recovered from COVID-19. This chain joins TRBV5-5 and TRBJ2-2; the match to TRBD2 covers 12 bases. The material sequenced was PBMCs or T cells enriched from blood (not recorded which). The CDR3 bases are TGTGCCAGCAGCTGGACTAGCGGGATGGGCACCGGGGAGCTGTTTTTT. Translating it yields CASSWTSGMGTGELFF.